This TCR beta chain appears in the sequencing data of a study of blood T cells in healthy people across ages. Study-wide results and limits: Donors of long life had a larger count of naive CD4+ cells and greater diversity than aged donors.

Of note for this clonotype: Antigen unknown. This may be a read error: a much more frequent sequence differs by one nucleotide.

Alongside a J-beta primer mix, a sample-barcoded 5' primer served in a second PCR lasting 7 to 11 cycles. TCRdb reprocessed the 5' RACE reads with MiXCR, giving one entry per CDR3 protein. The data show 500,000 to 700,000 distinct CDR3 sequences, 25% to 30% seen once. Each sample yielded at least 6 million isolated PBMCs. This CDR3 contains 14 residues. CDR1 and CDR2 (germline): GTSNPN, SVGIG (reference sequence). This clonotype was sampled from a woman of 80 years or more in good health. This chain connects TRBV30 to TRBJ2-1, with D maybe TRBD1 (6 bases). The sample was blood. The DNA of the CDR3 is TGTACCTGGAGTGACGGGACACCGAACAATGAGCAGTTCTTC. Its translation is CTWSDGTPNNEQFF.